One sample yielded the 12 T cell receptor beta chains listed below, sequenced in a study of tumor T cells in aggressive B-cell lymphoma. This table comes from immunoSEQ multiplex PCR, and its TCRdb copy is limited to in-frame clones, with some not included. This table has about 7,900 clones, about 80% appearing once. The sample comprised tumor tissue. The source of these receptors is an adult with diffuse large B cell lymphoma.

The V call is TRBV29-1, the J call TRBJ2-5; 9 bases align to TRBD2. The germline V gene has CDR1 SQVTM and CDR2 ANQGSEA. The V segment lost 1 base and the J segment 4 bases; nucleotides outside the gene matches: 4. The CDR3 consists of 14 residues. Written as DNA, the CDR3 is TGCAGCGTTGAAGGCGGGAGGGGCGGAGAGACCCAGTACTTC. This sequence encodes CSVEGGRGGETQYF. Full variable domain (remainder filled in from reference TRBV29-1 and TRBJ2-5): SAVISQKPSRDICQRGTSLTIQCQVDSQVTMMFWYRQQPGQSLTLIATANQGSEATYESGFVIDKFPISRPNLTFSTLTVSNMSPEDSSIYLCSVEGGRGGETQYFGPGTRLLVL.

The genes are TRBV6-5 and TRBJ2-5; 7 bases are shared with TRBD1. There are 14 residues in the CDR3. The germline V gene encodes CDR1 MNHEY and CDR2 SVGAGI. With 2 bases clipped from V and 0 bases from J, the junction kept 0 bases outside the gene matches. The CDR3 DNA is TGTGCCAGCAGTTACGGGACAGACCAAGAGACCCAGTACTTC. It yields the protein CASSYGTDQETQYF.

The gene calls are TRBV18 and TRBJ2-3, with TRBD1 identical over 7 bases. Germline assignment: CDR1 KGHSH and CDR2 LQKENI. V shed 3 bases and J 0 bases; nucleotides not matched to a gene: 3. This CDR3 region has 15 residues. The CDR3 DNA follows: TGTGCCAGCTCACCGGTAGGGGGCAGCACAGATACGCAGTATTTT. Protein sequence: CASSPVGGSTDTQYF. The variable domain in full, completed from reference TRBV18 and TRBJ2-3, reads NAGVMQNPRHLVRRRGQEARLRCSPMKGHSHVYWYRQLPEEGLKFMVYLQKENIIDESGMPKERFSAEFPKEGPSILRIQQVVRGDSAAYFCASSPVGGSTDTQYFGPGTRLTVL.

As for this clone: A junction end diverges from the germline sequence, so it may reflect a read error. This chain uses TRBV9 with TRBJ2-7; 7 positions agree with TRBD2. The CDR3 loop spans 15 amino acids. Germline V CDR1 and CDR2: SGDLS, YYNGEE. In nucleotides, the CDR3 is TGTGCCAGCAGCGTAAAAAGCGGGACCATCTACGAGCAGTATTTC. This sequence encodes CASSVKSGTIYEQYF.

This clone was counted a few times. This chain connects TRBV6-1 to TRBJ1-1; D possibly corresponds to TRBD1 (5 bases). Trimming shortened V by 6 bases and J by 3 bases, and 14 bases separated the two germline ends. This CDR3 comprises 14 residues. Germline V gene sequence: CDR1 MNHNS, CDR2 SASEGT. The CDR3 reads CASSPTRGYTEAFF. In DNA, the CDR3 is TGTGCCAGCAGCCCTACAAGGGGCTACACTGAAGCTTTCTTT.

The chain recombines TRBV6-6 with TRBJ2-7; 9 positions agree with TRBD1. The CDR3 is 14 amino acids. The V segment lost 5 bases and the J segment 2 bases; nucleotides outside the gene matches: 4. The germline V gene encodes CDR1 MNHNY and CDR2 SVGAGI (reference sequence). The CDR3 bases are TGTGCCAGCAGTCCGACAGGGGGAGCCTACGAGCAGTACTTC. Translating gives CASSPTGGAYEQYF.

The chain is built from TRBV19 and TRBJ2-7, with TRBD2 matching 14 bases. With 6 bases clipped from V and 5 bases from J, the junction kept 6 bases outside the gene matches. Per the germline V gene, CDR1 is LNHDA and CDR2 is SQIVND (reference sequence). This CDR3 comprises 15 residues. The CDR3 is CASRPGLAGVHEQYF. CDR3 nucleotides: TGTGCCAGTAGACCGGGACTAGCGGGGGTGCACGAGCAGTACTTC.

The chain carries TRBV29-1 and TRBJ2-5, with D unresolved. CDR1 is SQVTM, CDR2 ANQGSEA, per germline. Trimming stripped 6 bases from V and 4 bases from J, with 6 bases between. The CDR3 sequence is 10 residues long. CDR3 amino acids: CSVQLETQYF. CDR3 coding DNA: TGCAGCGTCCAATTAGAGACCCAGTACTTC. The whole variable domain, remainder taken from reference TRBV29-1 and TRBJ2-5, is SAVISQKPSRDICQRGTSLTIQCQVDSQVTMMFWYRQQPGQSLTLIATANQGSEATYESGFVIDKFPISRPNLTFSTLTVSNMSPEDSSIYLCSVQLETQYFGPGTRLLVL.

The chain links TRBV7-9 to TRBJ2-2; tentatively, D is TRBD1 (5 bases). The V gene lost 5 bases and the J gene lost 1 base, with 11 bases spanning the gap. The CDR3 loop spans 15 amino acids. CDR1 SEHNR and CDR2 FQNEAQ come from the germline V gene (reference sequence). This CDR3 is CASSLGQGNTGELFF. CDR3 nucleotide sequence: TGTGCCAGCAGCCTGGGGCAGGGGAACACCGGGGAGCTGTTTTTT. Looking up the rest from reference TRBV7-9 and TRBJ2-2 gives the full variable domain: DTGVSQNPRHKITKRGQNVTFRCDPISEHNRLYWYRQTLGQGPEFLTYFQNEAQLEKSRLLSDRFSAERPKGSFSTLEIQRTEQGDSAMYLCASSLGQGNTGELFFGEGSRLTVL.

This chain uses TRBV25-1 with TRBJ2-1, with D perhaps matching TRBD2 (8 bases). CDR3 size: 14 residues. CDR1 MGHDK and CDR2 SYGVNS come from the germline V gene. The V and J ends lost 1 base and 8 bases respectively, with 12 bases between them. The CDR3 here is CASSESGGGDEQFF. The CDR3 nucleotides are TGTGCCAGCAGTGAATCGGGAGGGGGCGATGAGCAGTTCTTC.

This chain links TRBV19 with TRBJ1-5; no clear D. Germline V gene data show CDR1 as LNHDA and CDR2 as SQIVND (reference sequence). V shed 1 base and J shed 5 bases, with 12 bases lying between them. The CDR3 contains 15 residues. Here the CDR3 reads CASSIGPRPDQPQHF. In DNA, the CDR3 is TGTGCCAGTAGTATAGGGCCGCGGCCCGATCAGCCCCAGCATTTT.

V gene TRBV28 combines with J gene TRBJ1-4; D is undetermined. The CDR3 runs 14 residues. V was cut by 4 bases and J by 6 bases, with 12 bases left in between. Germline V CDR1 and CDR2: MDHEN, SYDVKM. CDR3 region: CASSSPGLDEKLFF. In nucleotides, the CDR3 is TGTGCCAGCAGTTCTCCGGGTCTAGATGAAAAACTGTTTTTT.